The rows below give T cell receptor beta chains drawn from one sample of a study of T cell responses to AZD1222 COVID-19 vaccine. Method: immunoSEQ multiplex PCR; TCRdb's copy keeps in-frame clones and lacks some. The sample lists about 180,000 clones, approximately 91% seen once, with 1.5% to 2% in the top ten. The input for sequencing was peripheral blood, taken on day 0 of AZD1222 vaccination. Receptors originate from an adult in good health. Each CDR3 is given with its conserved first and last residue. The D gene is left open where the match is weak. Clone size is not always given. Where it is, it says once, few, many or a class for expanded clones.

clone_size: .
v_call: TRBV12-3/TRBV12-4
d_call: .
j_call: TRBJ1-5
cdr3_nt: TGTGCCAGCAGAGGATTCTTTAATCAGCCCCAGCATTTT
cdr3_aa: CASRGFFNQPQHF

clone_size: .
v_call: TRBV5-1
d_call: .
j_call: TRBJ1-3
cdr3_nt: TGCGCCAGCAGCTTGGTAGGGGACTTCGGAAACACCATATATTTT
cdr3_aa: CASSLVGDFGNTIYF

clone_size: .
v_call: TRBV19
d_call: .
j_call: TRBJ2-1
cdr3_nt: TGTGCCAGTAGTATTCGACAGTACAATGAGCAGTTCTTC
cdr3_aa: CASSIRQYNEQFF

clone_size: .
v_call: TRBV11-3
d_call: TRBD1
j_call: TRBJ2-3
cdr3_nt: TGTGCCAGCAGCTTGGGCCGGACAGGAGACACAGATACGCAGTATTTT
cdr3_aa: CASSLGRTGDTDTQYF

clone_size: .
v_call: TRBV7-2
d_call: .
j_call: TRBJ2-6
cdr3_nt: TGTGCCAGCAGCTTCCTACAGGGTTCACTACCTGGGGCCAACGTCCTGACTTTC
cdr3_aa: CASSFLQGSLPGANVLTF

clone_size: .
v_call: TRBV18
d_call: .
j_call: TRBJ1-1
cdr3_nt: TGTGCCAGCTCACCCTCACAGGTTTCGGGTATGAACACTGAAGCTTTCTTT
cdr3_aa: CASSPSQVSGMNTEAFF

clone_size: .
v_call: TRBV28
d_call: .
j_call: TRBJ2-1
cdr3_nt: TGTGCCAGCAGTCCCAGAGTATTCAGCGGACAAGAGCAGTTCTTC
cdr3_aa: CASSPRVFSGQEQFF

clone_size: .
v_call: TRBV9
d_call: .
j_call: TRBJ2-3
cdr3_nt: TGTGCCAGCAGCACACGGACAGGCACAGATACGCAGTATTTT
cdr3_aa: CASSTRTGTDTQYF

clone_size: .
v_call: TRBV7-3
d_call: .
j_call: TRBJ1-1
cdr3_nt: TGTGCCAGCAGCTGGGGGCCTTTGAACACTGAAGCTTTCTTT
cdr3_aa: CASSWGPLNTEAFF

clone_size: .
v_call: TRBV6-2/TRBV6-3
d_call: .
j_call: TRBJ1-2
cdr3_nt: TGTGCCAGCAGTTACCTCTCGACAGGCAACTATGGCTACACCTTC
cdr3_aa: CASSYLSTGNYGYTF

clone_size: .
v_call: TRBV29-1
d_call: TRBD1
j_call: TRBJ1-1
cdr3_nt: TGCAGCGTTCGGGGGACAGCGGCCCAGGAAGCTTTCTTT
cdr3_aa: CSVRGTAAQEAFF

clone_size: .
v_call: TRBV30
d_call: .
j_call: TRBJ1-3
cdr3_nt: TGTGCCTGGAGTTCGGGGATCTCTGGAAACACCATATATTTT
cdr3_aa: CAWSSGISGNTIYF

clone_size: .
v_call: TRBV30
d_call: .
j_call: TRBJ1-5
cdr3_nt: TGTGCCTGGAGCCCAGGGAACAGCAATCAGCCCCAGCATTTT
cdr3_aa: CAWSPGNSNQPQHF

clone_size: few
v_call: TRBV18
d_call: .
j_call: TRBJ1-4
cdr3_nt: TGTGCCAGCTCAAGAGGGGACAAAGAGAATGAAAAACTGTTTTTT
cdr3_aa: CASSRGDKENEKLFF

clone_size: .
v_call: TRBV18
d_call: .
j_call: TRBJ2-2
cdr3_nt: TGTGCCAGCTCACCAGTGGAGGGGAGCACCGGGGAGCTGTTTTTT
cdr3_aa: CASSPVEGSTGELFF

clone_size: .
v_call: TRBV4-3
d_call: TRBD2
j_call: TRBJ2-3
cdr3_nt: TGCGCCAGCAGCCAACTAGCGGGAGGGTGGGGAGATACGCAGTATTTT
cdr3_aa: CASSQLAGGWGDTQYF

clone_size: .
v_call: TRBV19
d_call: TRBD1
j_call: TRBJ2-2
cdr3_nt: TGTGCCAGTATGAACAGGGGATCCCCCGGGGAGCTGTTTTTT
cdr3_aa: CASMNRGSPGELFF

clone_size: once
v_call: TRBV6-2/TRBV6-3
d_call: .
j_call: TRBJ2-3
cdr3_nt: TGTGCCAGCAGTTACTCGGTTGGGGGAAAGCGGTTAAGCACAGATACGCAGTATTTT
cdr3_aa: CASSYSVGGKRLSTDTQYF

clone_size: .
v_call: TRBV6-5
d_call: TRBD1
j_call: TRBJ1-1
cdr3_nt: TGTGCCAGCAGTTACTGGGGACAGGGAAACACTGAAGCTTTCTTT
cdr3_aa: CASSYWGQGNTEAFF

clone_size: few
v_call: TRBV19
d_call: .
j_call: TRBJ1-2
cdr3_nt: TGTGCCAGTAGTATGGTCCGCCAGATCTCTAACTATGGCTACACCTTC
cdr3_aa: CASSMVRQISNYGYTF

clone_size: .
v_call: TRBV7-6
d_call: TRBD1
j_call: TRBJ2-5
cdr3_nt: TGTGCCAGCAGCTTAGAGGTGGAGCAGGGGGCCGAGACCCAGTACTTC
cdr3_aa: CASSLEVEQGAETQYF

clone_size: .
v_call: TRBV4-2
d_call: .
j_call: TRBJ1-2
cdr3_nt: TGTGCCAGCAGCCAAGAGTCGGCGGTGAACTATGGCTACACCTTC
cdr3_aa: CASSQESAVNYGYTF

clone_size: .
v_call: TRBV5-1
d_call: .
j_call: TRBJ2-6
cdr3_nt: TGCGCCAGCAGCTTGGCCCACAGGCCTGCCAACGTCCTGACTTTC
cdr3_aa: CASSLAHRPANVLTF

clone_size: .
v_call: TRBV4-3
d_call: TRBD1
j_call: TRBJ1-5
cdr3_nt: TGCGCCAGCAGCCAAGACGCCGGGACAGGGAATCAGCCCCAGCATTTT
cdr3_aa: CASSQDAGTGNQPQHF

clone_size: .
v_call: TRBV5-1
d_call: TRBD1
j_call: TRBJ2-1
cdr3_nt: TGCGCCAGCAGCCCCGCCGGGACAGGGTTCTCCTACAATGAGCAGTTCTTC
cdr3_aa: CASSPAGTGFSYNEQFF

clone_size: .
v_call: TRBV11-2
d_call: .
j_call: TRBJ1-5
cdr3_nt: TGTGCCAGCAGCCCCAACAGACAGAATCAGCCCCAGCATTTT
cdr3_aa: CASSPNRQNQPQHF

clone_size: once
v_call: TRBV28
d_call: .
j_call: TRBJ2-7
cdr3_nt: TGTGCCAGCAGTCCCCTCTCCTACGAGCAGTACTTC
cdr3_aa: CASSPLSYEQYF

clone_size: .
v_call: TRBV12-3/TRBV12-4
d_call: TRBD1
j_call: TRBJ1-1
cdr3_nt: TGTGCCAGCAGTGTGACCAGGGACAGTAGGGCTTTCTTT
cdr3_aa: CASSVTRDSRAFF

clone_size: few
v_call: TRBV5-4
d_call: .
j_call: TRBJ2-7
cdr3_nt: TGTGCCAGCAGGGGGGACAAGTCCTACGAGCAGTACTTC
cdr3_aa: CASRGDKSYEQYF

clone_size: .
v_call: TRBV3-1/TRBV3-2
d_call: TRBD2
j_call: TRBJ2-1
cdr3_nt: TGTGCCAGCAGCCAAGATATGACTAGCAGATACAATGAGCAGTTCTTC
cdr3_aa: CASSQDMTSRYNEQFF

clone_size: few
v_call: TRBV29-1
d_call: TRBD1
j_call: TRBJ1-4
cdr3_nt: TGCAGCGTTTCCGGGACAGGAGTTGAAAAACTGTTTTTT
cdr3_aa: CSVSGTGVEKLFF

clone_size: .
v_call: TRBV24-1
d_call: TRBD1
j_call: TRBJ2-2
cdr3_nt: TGTGCCACCGGCAGGACAGGGAAGGAAGCCGGGGAGCTGTTTTTT
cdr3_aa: CATGRTGKEAGELFF

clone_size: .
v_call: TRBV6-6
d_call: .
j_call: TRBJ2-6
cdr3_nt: TGTGCCAGCAGCCAGGGGGGGTCCTCTGGGGCCAACGTCCTGACTTTC
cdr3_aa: CASSQGGSSGANVLTF

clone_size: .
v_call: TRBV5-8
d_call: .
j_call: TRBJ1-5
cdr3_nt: TGTGCCAGCAGCTCTAAGCTCCGGGGCGGTAATCAGCCCCAGCATTTT
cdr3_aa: CASSSKLRGGNQPQHF

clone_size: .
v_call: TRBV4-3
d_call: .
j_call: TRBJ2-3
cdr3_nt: TGCGCCAGCAGCCAAGGTCATTCAGGAACAGATACGCAGTATTTT
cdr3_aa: CASSQGHSGTDTQYF

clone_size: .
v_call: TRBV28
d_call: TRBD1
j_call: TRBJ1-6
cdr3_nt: TGTGCCAGCAGTCAGCAGGGGGCCCATTGGAATTCACCCCTCCACTTT
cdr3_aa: CASSQQGAHWNSPLHF

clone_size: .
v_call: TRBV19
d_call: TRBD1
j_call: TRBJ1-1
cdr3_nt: TGTGCCAGTAGTAGCCCCGGACAGGGGGCCGAAGCTTTCTTT
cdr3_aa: CASSSPGQGAEAFF

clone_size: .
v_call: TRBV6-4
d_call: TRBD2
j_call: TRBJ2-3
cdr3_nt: TGTGCCAGCAGTGTACAAAGGGCGGGAGCGCGGGATACGCAGTATTTT
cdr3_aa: CASSVQRAGARDTQYF

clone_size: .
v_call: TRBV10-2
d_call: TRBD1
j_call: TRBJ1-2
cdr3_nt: TGCGCCAGCGTAAGTTCCCAGGGGGGTAACTATGGCTACACCTTC
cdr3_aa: CASVSSQGGNYGYTF

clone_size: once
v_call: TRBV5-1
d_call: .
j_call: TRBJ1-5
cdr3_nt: TGCGCCAGCAGCCTGACGTCTACCACGCGGCCCCAGCATTTT
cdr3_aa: CASSLTSTTRPQHF

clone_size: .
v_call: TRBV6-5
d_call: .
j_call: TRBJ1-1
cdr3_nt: TGTGCCAGCAGTTACGGTACCTCCATGAACACTGAAGCTTTCTTT
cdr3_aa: CASSYGTSMNTEAFF